These T cell receptor beta chains were read from a single sample in a study of OX40 agonist ivuxolimab in advanced cancers. Method: immunoSEQ multiplex PCR; TCRdb's copy keeps in-frame clones and lacks some. The table lists some 73,000 clones, 80% to 90% of them singletons. Sequencing used CD4+ or CD8+ T cells sorted from blood, obtained in a trial of the OX40 agonist ivuxolimab. The receptors originated from an adult with an advanced solid tumor such as melanoma, head and neck, liver or kidney cancer. The CDR3 runs from the conserved cysteine through the conserved F or W. The D gene is left open where the match is weak. Expanded clones get a size class; other rows say once, few or many, or leave the size out.

j_gene: TRBJ2-5
d_gene: .
v_gene: TRBV30
abundance: .
CDR3aa: CAWSALAVQETQYF
CDR3nt: TGTGCCTGGAGTGCCCTGGCGGTACAAGAGACCCAGTACTTC

j_gene: TRBJ2-2
d_gene: .
v_gene: TRBV7-3
abundance: .
CDR3aa: CASSSTARGPNTGELFF
CDR3nt: TGTGCCAGCAGCTCTACGGCGCGGGGACCGAACACCGGGGAGCTGTTTTTT

j_gene: TRBJ1-2
d_gene: TRBD1
v_gene: TRBV6-5
abundance: .
CDR3aa: CASRTTGANYGYTF
CDR3nt: TGTGCCAGCAGAACGACAGGGGCTAACTATGGCTACACCTTC

j_gene: TRBJ2-1
d_gene: TRBD2
v_gene: TRBV28
abundance: once
CDR3aa: CASSLFYRGRSSYNEQFF
CDR3nt: TGTGCCAGCAGTTTATTTTACCGCGGGAGGAGCTCCTACAATGAGCAGTTCTTC

j_gene: TRBJ2-1
d_gene: .
v_gene: TRBV20-1
abundance: once
CDR3aa: CSARRDNEQFF
CDR3nt: TGCAGTGCTAGAAGGGACAATGAGCAGTTCTTC

j_gene: TRBJ2-7
d_gene: TRBD2
v_gene: TRBV28
abundance: once
CDR3aa: CASRPGLAFSSSYEQYF
CDR3nt: TGTGCCAGCAGACCGGGACTAGCTTTTTCCTCCTCCTACGAGCAGTACTTC

j_gene: TRBJ2-1
d_gene: .
v_gene: TRBV11-2
abundance: few
CDR3aa: CASSLPFRVNEQFF
CDR3nt: TGTGCCAGCAGCTTACCCTTCAGGGTGAATGAGCAGTTCTTC

j_gene: TRBJ1-5
d_gene: .
v_gene: TRBV7-2
abundance: .
CDR3aa: CASSPPEGVYSNQPQHF
CDR3nt: TGTGCCAGCAGCCCCCCAGAGGGCGTTTATAGCAATCAGCCCCAGCATTTT

j_gene: TRBJ1-3
d_gene: TRBD1
v_gene: TRBV5-1
abundance: .
CDR3aa: CASSLALGQGADTIYF
CDR3nt: TGCGCCAGCAGCTTGGCCCTGGGACAGGGGGCGGACACCATATATTTT

j_gene: TRBJ2-7
d_gene: .
v_gene: TRBV9
abundance: .
CDR3aa: CASSVATGPSYEQYF
CDR3nt: TGTGCCAGCAGCGTAGCTACAGGGCCCTCCTACGAGCAGTACTTC

j_gene: TRBJ1-1
d_gene: .
v_gene: TRBV11-2
abundance: .
CDR3aa: CASSSSTRGTEAFF
CDR3nt: TGTGCCAGCAGCTCATCCACCAGGGGCACTGAAGCTTTCTTT

j_gene: TRBJ2-2
d_gene: TRBD2
v_gene: TRBV5-1
abundance: .
CDR3aa: CASSLVTSGMNTGELFF
CDR3nt: TGCGCCAGCAGCTTGGTGACTAGCGGAATGAACACCGGGGAGCTGTTTTTT

j_gene: TRBJ2-7
d_gene: .
v_gene: TRBV5-1
abundance: .
CDR3aa: CASSSADAAVSYEQYF
CDR3nt: TGCGCCAGCAGCTCGGCGGATGCGGCGGTCTCCTACGAGCAGTACTTC

j_gene: TRBJ2-5
d_gene: TRBD1
v_gene: TRBV15
abundance: .
CDR3aa: CATSGRDSFSETQYF
CDR3nt: TGTGCCACCAGCGGCCGGGACAGTTTTTCGGAGACCCAGTACTTC

j_gene: TRBJ2-5
d_gene: .
v_gene: TRBV28
abundance: .
CDR3aa: CASSSLSRGAYQETQYF
CDR3nt: TGTGCCAGCAGTTCCTTGTCTAGGGGGGCTTACCAAGAGACCCAGTACTTC

j_gene: TRBJ2-7
d_gene: .
v_gene: TRBV21-1
abundance: many
CDR3aa: CASSHIDYEQYF
CDR3nt: TGTGCCAGCAGCCACATTGACTACGAGCAGTACTTC

j_gene: TRBJ2-3
d_gene: .
v_gene: TRBV27
abundance: .
CDR3aa: CASSWRYTQYF
CDR3nt: TGTGCCAGCAGTTGGAGGTATACGCAGTATTTT

j_gene: TRBJ2-5
d_gene: .
v_gene: TRBV11-2
abundance: .
CDR3aa: CASRPIRGGLLKETQYF
CDR3nt: TGTGCCAGCAGGCCAATTAGGGGGGGACTATTGAAAGAGACCCAGTACTTC

j_gene: TRBJ1-2
d_gene: .
v_gene: TRBV29-1
abundance: .
CDR3aa: CSVEDPWTESNYGYTF
CDR3nt: TGCAGCGTTGAAGATCCCTGGACAGAGTCTAACTATGGCTACACCTTC

j_gene: TRBJ1-5
d_gene: .
v_gene: TRBV29-1
abundance: .
CDR3aa: CSVGQLDQPQHF
CDR3nt: TGCAGCGTTGGGCAGCTTGATCAGCCCCAGCATTTT

j_gene: TRBJ2-1
d_gene: .
v_gene: TRBV6-5
abundance: .
CDR3aa: CASSRGQISYNEQFF
CDR3nt: TGTGCCAGCAGCCGCGGGCAGATCTCCTACAATGAGCAGTTCTTC

j_gene: TRBJ1-1
d_gene: TRBD1
v_gene: TRBV2
abundance: .
CDR3aa: CASIFDRGTEAFF
CDR3nt: TGTGCCAGCATTTTTGACAGGGGAACTGAAGCTTTCTTT

j_gene: TRBJ1-2
d_gene: .
v_gene: TRBV4-2
abundance: .
CDR3aa: CASSRGTDRDYGYTF
CDR3nt: TGTGCCAGCAGCCGGGGCACAGACCGAGACTATGGCTACACCTTC

j_gene: TRBJ2-7
d_gene: TRBD2
v_gene: TRBV7-2
abundance: .
CDR3aa: CASSSTWAGGPLYEQYF
CDR3nt: TGTGCCAGCAGCTCGACATGGGCGGGGGGGCCTCTTTACGAGCAGTACTTC

j_gene: TRBJ2-5
d_gene: .
v_gene: TRBV30
abundance: .
CDR3aa: CAWSVQIQETQYF
CDR3nt: TGTGCCTGGAGTGTACAAATTCAAGAGACCCAGTACTTC

j_gene: TRBJ1-2
d_gene: .
v_gene: TRBV11-2
abundance: .
CDR3aa: CASSLSADDRQYGYTF
CDR3nt: TGTGCCAGCAGCTTAAGCGCCGACGACAGGCAATATGGCTACACCTTC

j_gene: TRBJ2-1
d_gene: .
v_gene: TRBV7-2
abundance: few
CDR3aa: CASSFSVNSYNEQFF
CDR3nt: TGTGCCAGCAGCTTCAGCGTCAACTCCTACAATGAGCAGTTCTTC

j_gene: TRBJ2-2
d_gene: .
v_gene: TRBV6-1
abundance: .
CDR3aa: CASTREVAGTGELFF
CDR3nt: TGTGCCAGCACTAGAGAGGTGGCAGGCACCGGGGAGCTGTTTTTT

j_gene: TRBJ2-1
d_gene: .
v_gene: TRBV6-6
abundance: .
CDR3aa: CASSPRHNEQFF
CDR3nt: TGTGCCAGCTCACCCAGACACAATGAGCAGTTCTTC

j_gene: TRBJ2-6
d_gene: .
v_gene: TRBV7-7
abundance: .
CDR3aa: CASSRVRSATKSGQRLTF
CDR3nt: TGTGCCAGCAGCCGAGTGCGTAGTGCCACAAAGTCGGGCCAACGTCTGACTTTC

j_gene: TRBJ1-2
d_gene: .
v_gene: TRBV5-5
abundance: .
CDR3aa: CASSFLQGNYGYTF
CDR3nt: TGTGCCAGCAGCTTTTTACAGGGAAACTATGGCTACACCTTC

j_gene: TRBJ1-1
d_gene: TRBD1
v_gene: TRBV9
abundance: .
CDR3aa: CASSPRTGQNTEAFF
CDR3nt: TGTGCCAGCAGCCCGCGGACAGGCCAGAACACTGAAGCTTTCTTT

j_gene: TRBJ1-1
d_gene: .
v_gene: TRBV6-6
abundance: .
CDR3aa: CASSYSFGGGNTEAFF
CDR3nt: TGTGCCAGCAGTTACTCATTTGGAGGTGGGAACACTGAAGCTTTCTTT

j_gene: TRBJ2-2
d_gene: .
v_gene: TRBV11-3
abundance: .
CDR3aa: CASSWGANTGELFF
CDR3nt: TGTGCCAGCAGCTGGGGGGCGAACACCGGGGAGCTGTTTTTT

j_gene: TRBJ1-5
d_gene: .
v_gene: TRBV7-2
abundance: few
CDR3aa: CASSLETTVYQPQHF
CDR3nt: TGTGCCAGCAGCTTAGAAACGACAGTTTATCAGCCCCAGCATTTT

j_gene: TRBJ2-7
d_gene: TRBD2
v_gene: TRBV27
abundance: .
CDR3aa: CASSRSGLAGRFYEQYF
CDR3nt: TGTGCCAGCAGTAGATCGGGACTAGCGGGACGGTTCTACGAGCAGTACTTC

j_gene: TRBJ1-6
d_gene: .
v_gene: TRBV6-1
abundance: .
CDR3aa: CASSGETNNSPLHF
CDR3nt: TGTGCCAGCAGTGGGGAGACCAATAATTCACCCCTCCACTTT

j_gene: TRBJ2-3
d_gene: .
v_gene: TRBV9
abundance: .
CDR3aa: CASSVSGPSTDTQYF
CDR3nt: TGTGCCAGCAGCGTATCGGGGCCCAGCACAGATACGCAGTATTTT

j_gene: TRBJ2-7
d_gene: TRBD2
v_gene: TRBV9
abundance: .
CDR3aa: CASSVGISGSYEQYF
CDR3nt: TGTGCCAGCAGCGTAGGTATTAGCGGGAGTTACGAGCAGTACTTC

j_gene: TRBJ1-4
d_gene: .
v_gene: TRBV4-3
abundance: .
CDR3aa: CASSPRLVGANEKLFF
CDR3nt: TGCGCCAGCAGCCCCCGTTTAGTAGGAGCAAATGAAAAACTGTTTTTT

j_gene: TRBJ1-1
d_gene: TRBD1
v_gene: TRBV7-8
abundance: .
CDR3aa: CASSLETGFLTNTEAFF
CDR3nt: TGTGCCAGCAGCTTAGAGACAGGGTTCTTGACGAACACTGAAGCTTTCTTT

j_gene: TRBJ2-5
d_gene: .
v_gene: TRBV7-2
abundance: few
CDR3aa: CASSPQGGGMETQYF
CDR3nt: TGTGCCAGCAGCCCCCAAGGAGGGGGGATGGAGACCCAGTACTTC

j_gene: TRBJ2-1
d_gene: .
v_gene: TRBV15
abundance: once
CDR3aa: CATSRARFSYNEQFF
CDR3nt: TGTGCCACCAGCAGAGCACGTTTCTCCTACAATGAGCAGTTCTTC

j_gene: TRBJ2-2
d_gene: TRBD1
v_gene: TRBV18
abundance: .
CDR3aa: CASSPWTGDTGELFF
CDR3nt: TGTGCCAGCTCACCATGGACAGGGGACACCGGGGAGCTGTTTTTT

j_gene: TRBJ1-1
d_gene: .
v_gene: TRBV18
abundance: .
CDR3aa: CASSPEWAGRTEAFF
CDR3nt: TGTGCCAGCTCACCAGAGTGGGCAGGGAGAACTGAAGCTTTCTTT

j_gene: TRBJ2-7
d_gene: TRBD2
v_gene: TRBV9
abundance: .
CDR3aa: CASSVGFSGRVYEQYF
CDR3nt: TGTGCCAGCAGCGTAGGGTTTAGCGGGAGGGTCTACGAGCAGTACTTC